Below, 25 T cell receptor beta chains from the same sample are listed, as sequenced in a study of early stage breast cancer tumors. The protocol was immunoSEQ multiplex PCR, while the TCRdb copy is restricted to in-frame clones and leaves out a portion. The sample includes about 51,000 clones, about 77% of them seen just once. Sequenced material: blood. These receptors all stem from a person between 35 and 49 years old with breast cancer.

In its sample, this clone was seen once. The CDR3 sequence is CSVEGTSGSRNNEQFF. CDR3 nucleotides: TGCAGCGTTGAAGGGACTAGCGGATCGAGGAACAATGAGCAGTTCTTC. This sequence joins TRBV29-1 and TRBJ2-1; 10 bases align to TRBD2. The J segment lost 5 bases and the V segment lost 1 base, leaving 8 bases of the junction unmatched. Per germline, CDR1 SQVTM and CDR2 ANQGSEA. The CDR3 covers 16 residues.

The V gene is TRBV5-4, the J gene TRBJ2-1; a weak D match, TRBD2 (6 bases). V was clipped by 2 bases and J by 7 bases, with 10 bases between them. CDR3 length: 13 amino acids. CDR1 and CDR2 (germline): SGHNT, YYREEE (reference sequence). The CDR3 protein is CASSFGGRNEQFF. CDR3 nucleotides: TGTGCCAGCAGCTTCGGAGGGCGAAATGAGCAGTTCTTC. The whole variable domain, remainder taken from reference TRBV5-4 and TRBJ2-1, is ETGVTQSPTHLIKTRGQQVTLRCSSQSGHNTVSWYQQALGQGPQFIFQYYREEENGRGNFPPRFSGLQFPNYSSELNVNALELDDSALYLCASSFGGRNEQFFGPGTRLTVL.

The V call is TRBV2, the J call TRBJ2-3; D may correspond to TRBD1 or TRBD2 (6 bases each). Germline lookup yields CDR1 SNHLY and CDR2 FYNNEI. This CDR3 region has 15 residues. Trimming left V 8 bases short and J 1 base short, with 16 bases between. CDR3 loop: CASERLGGGTDTQYF. CDR3 in DNA: TGTGCCAGCGAACGACTAGGGGGAGGCACAGATACGCAGTATTTT.

The rearrangement uses TRBV9 and TRBJ1-5; 10 bases match TRBD1. CDR3 size: 14 residues. The V segment lost 3 bases and the J segment 11 bases; nucleotides outside the gene matches: 8. CDR1 and CDR2 (germline): SGDLS, YYNGEE. This CDR3 reads CASSATGGDLAQHF. In DNA form, the CDR3 reads TGTGCCAGCAGCGCGACAGGGGGCGATTTAGCCCAGCATTTT.

The sample holds one count of this clone. The chain carries TRBV27 and TRBJ1-3; D uncertain. Trimming stripped 8 bases from V and 0 bases from J, with 8 bases between. CDR3 length: 13 amino acids. Germline CDR1 and CDR2: MNHEY and SMNVEV (reference sequence). CDR3: CASGFFSGNTIYF. CDR3 in DNA: TGTGCCAGCGGCTTCTTCTCTGGAAACACCATATATTTT.

The V and J genes are TRBV9 and TRBJ2-3; TRBD1 might be the D (6 bases). CDR3 length equals 18 residues. CDR1 and CDR2 (germline): SGDLS, YYNGEE. V was cut by 1 base and J by 7 bases, with 25 bases left in between. The CDR3 DNA reads TGTGCCAGCAGCGTATCTTTCCAGGGGACATCCCTTCGTAATACGCAGTATTTT. The encoded protein is CASSVSFQGTSLRNTQYF.

The chain recombines TRBV6-6 with TRBJ1-2, with a possible D match to TRBD1 (5 bases). Trimming left V 6 bases short and J 0 bases short, with 14 bases between. Per the germline V gene, CDR1 is MNHNY and CDR2 is SVGAGI (reference sequence). The CDR3 runs to 15 residues. In nucleotides, the CDR3 is TGTGCCAGCAGGCGGGGACGGTTAGCTAACTATGGCTACACCTTC. This codes for CASRRGRLANYGYTF.

The chain has TRBV30 and TRBJ1-1; 8 bases are shared with TRBD1. The CDR3 covers 14 residues. Germline values: CDR1 GTSNPN, CDR2 SVGIG (reference sequence). V lost 2 bases and J lost 1; bases outside the gene matches: 3. CDR3 region: CAWSRQGWNTEAFF. The CDR3 region has the DNA TGTGCCTGGAGTAGACAGGGGTGGAACACTGAAGCTTTCTTT.

The V and J genes are TRBV27 and TRBJ2-1; TRBD2 aligns across 10 bases. Losses at the gene ends were 4 bases for V and 14 bases for J; bases not matched to a gene: 5. There are 12 residues in the CDR3. The germline V gene has CDR1 MNHEY and CDR2 SMNVEV (reference sequence). CDR3 DNA sequence: TGTGCCAGCAGTTCTCTAGCGGGAGTTGAGTTCTTC. This sequence encodes CASSSLAGVEFF.

This chain joins TRBV13 and TRBJ2-2; the match to TRBD2 covers 8 bases. Germline V gene data show CDR1 as PRHDT and CDR2 as FYEKMQ (reference sequence). CDR3 length equals 14 residues. V was pared by 5 bases and J by 5 bases, with 4 bases of the junction left unmatched. The CDR3 region has the DNA TGTGCCAGCAGCGGGACGGGGGGGACCGGGGAGCTGTTTTTT. This translates into CASSGTGGTGELFF.

V usage is TRBV19 and J usage is TRBJ2-1; perhaps TRBD2 as D (5 bases). CDR3 length equals 17 residues. From germline, CDR1 is LNHDA and CDR2 SQIVND (reference sequence). Trimming removed 6 bases at V and 3 bases at J, with 21 bases between. The CDR3, as DNA: TGTGCCAGTAGCCCCACACATTCGGGAAATCACTACAATGAGCAGTTCTTC. Translating it yields CASSPTHSGNHYNEQFF.

The chain uses TRBV5-5 and TRBJ2-7, with D hard to call. The CDR3 is 15 residues long. The V gene lost 3 bases and the J gene lost 0 bases, with 13 bases spanning the gap. In germline, CDR1 is SGHKS, CDR2 YYEKEE (reference sequence). CDR3 amino acids: CASSSKTTVSYEQYF. The DNA for the CDR3 is TGTGCCAGCAGCTCAAAAACGACGGTCTCCTACGAGCAGTACTTC.

The chain employs TRBV7-9 and TRBJ2-5; no definite D call. The ends were cut back, 0 bases at V and 2 bases at J, with 4 bases in the middle. This CDR3 is built from 13 residues. CDR1 and CDR2 (germline): SEHNR, FQNEAQ (reference sequence). The CDR3 spells CASSLAVQETQYF. The DNA of the CDR3 is TGTGCCAGCAGCTTAGCAGTACAAGAGACCCAGTACTTC.

This CDR3 is CASSWGPLSSGRVNEQFF. The CDR3 DNA follows: TGTGCCAGCAGCTGGGGCCCCCTATCGAGCGGGAGGGTTAATGAGCAGTTCTTC. V usage is TRBV4-2 and J usage is TRBJ2-1; 10 positions match TRBD2. The germline V gene encodes CDR1 LGHNA and CDR2 YNFKEQ. The CDR3 covers 18 residues. V lost 5 bases to trimming and J lost 7 bases; unmatched junction nucleotides: 17.

The rearrangement links TRBV5-4 to TRBJ2-1; 8 bases match TRBD2. This CDR3 has 16 amino acids. Germline loops: CDR1 SGHNT, CDR2 YYREEE (reference sequence). With 1 base clipped from V and 6 bases from J, the junction kept 9 bases outside the gene matches. The CDR3 loop reads CASSLKAGGGGNEQFF. CDR3 DNA sequence: TGTGCCAGCAGCTTGAAGGCGGGAGGAGGGGGCAATGAGCAGTTCTTC.

The chain recombines TRBV29-1 with TRBJ1-4; weak D call: TRBD1 (6 bases). V lost 0 bases and J lost 8, with 13 bases in between. CDR3 length: 14 residues. CDR1 is SQVTM and CDR2 is ANQGSEA in the germline V gene. The CDR3 coding sequence is TGCAGCGTTGAAGATCTGGGGGGCCGGGAAAAACTGTTTTTT. Its translation is CSVEDLGGREKLFF.

The V and J genes are TRBV10-2 and TRBJ2-5; TRBD2 agrees at 8 bases. This CDR3 has 19 residues. The trim removed 8 bases at V and 4 bases at J, leaving 24 bases unmatched. Germline lookup yields CDR1 WSHSY and CDR2 SAAADI. CDR3 residues: CASPEDQSGGATMGETQYF. For the CDR3, the DNA is TGCGCCAGCCCAGAGGATCAGTCGGGAGGGGCAACAATGGGAGAGACCCAGTACTTC.

The chain links TRBV6-6 to TRBJ1-5; D not certain. The CDR3 is 15 amino acids. Per germline, CDR1 MNHNY and CDR2 SVGAGI (reference sequence). The ends were cut back, 3 bases at V and 3 bases at J, with 12 bases in the middle. This chain's CDR3 is CASSYRKGSNQPQHF. CDR3 nucleotide sequence: TGTGCCAGCAGTTATCGGAAGGGATCCAATCAGCCCCAGCATTTT.

There are a few counts of this clone. The chain combines TRBV5-1 with TRBJ2-7; 8 bases map to TRBD1. The V gene's germline CDR1 is SGHRS and CDR2 YFSETQ. The CDR3 totals 14 residues. J was trimmed by 4 bases and V by 4 bases; bases with no gene match: 7. CDR3 nucleotides: TGCGCCAGCAGCAGATCGGGACAGGTGTACGAGCAGTACTTC. Its protein is CASSRSGQVYEQYF.

The DNA for the CDR3 is TGCGCCAGCAGCTTGGGGACAGGGGAACTTCAGCCCCAGCATTTT. This encodes CASSLGTGELQPQHF. The gene calls are TRBV5-1 and TRBJ1-5; TRBD1 agrees at 9 bases. This CDR3 is built from 15 residues. With 0 bases clipped from V and 6 bases from J, the junction kept 4 bases outside the gene matches. Germline CDR1 SGHRS, CDR2 YFSETQ.

V usage is TRBV11-2 and J usage is TRBJ2-7; the D gene could be TRBD1 or TRBD2 (5 bases each). From germline, CDR1 is SGHAT and CDR2 FQNNGV. The CDR3 is 12 residues long. Trimming cost V 5 bases and J 6 bases, with 11 bases left between them. The CDR3 nucleotides read TGTGCCAGCAGCCCTGGGGGTTCCGAGCAGTACTTC. It specifies CASSPGGSEQYF. Full variable domain (remainder filled in from reference TRBV11-2 and TRBJ2-7): EAGVAQSPRYKIIEKRQSVAFWCNPISGHATLYWYQQILGQGPKLLIQFQNNGVVDDSQLPKDRFSAERLKGVDSTLKIQPAKLEDSAVYLCASSPGGSEQYFGPGTRLTVT.

This chain joins TRBV25-1 and TRBJ1-4; D not certain. Germline CDR1 reads MGHDK; CDR2 reads SYGVNS. Between the trimmed V and J ends, which lost 3 bases and 6 bases, there was a span of 14 bases. The CDR3 length is 15 residues. CDR3 nucleotides: TGTGCCAGCAGTGACGTACACCCTAGGGATGAAAAACTGTTTTTT. Protein: CASSDVHPRDEKLFF.

The rearrangement uses TRBV10-3 and TRBJ1-2, with D hard to call. V lost 0 bases, J lost 6 bases, and 11 bases lay in between. Germline V lookup: CDR1 ENHRY, CDR2 SYGVKD. There are 14 residues in the CDR3. The CDR3 nucleotides read TGTGCCATCAGTGAGTCAAGTCCTCTAGATGGCTACACCTTC. This encodes CAISESSPLDGYTF.

Written as DNA, the CDR3 is TGTGCCAGCACCGCGGGGCTTCTCGGAGATACGCAGTATTTT. Its protein is CASTAGLLGDTQYF. The chain recombines TRBV9 with TRBJ2-3; possible D gene TRBD2, 6 bases. CDR3 length: 14 amino acids. In germline, CDR1 is SGDLS, CDR2 YYNGEE. Trimming left V 6 bases short and J 5 bases short, with 16 bases between.

The CDR3 DNA reads TGCGCCAGCAGCCAGATCACGGTGCGAGGCACTGAAGCTTTCTTT. Its protein product is CASSQITVRGTEAFF. The chain employs TRBV4-1 and TRBJ1-1; no clear D. Germline-derived CDR1 and CDR2 are MGHRA and YSYEKL. Trimming took 3 bases from V and 4 from J, leaving 15 bases between them. The CDR3 has 15 amino acids.